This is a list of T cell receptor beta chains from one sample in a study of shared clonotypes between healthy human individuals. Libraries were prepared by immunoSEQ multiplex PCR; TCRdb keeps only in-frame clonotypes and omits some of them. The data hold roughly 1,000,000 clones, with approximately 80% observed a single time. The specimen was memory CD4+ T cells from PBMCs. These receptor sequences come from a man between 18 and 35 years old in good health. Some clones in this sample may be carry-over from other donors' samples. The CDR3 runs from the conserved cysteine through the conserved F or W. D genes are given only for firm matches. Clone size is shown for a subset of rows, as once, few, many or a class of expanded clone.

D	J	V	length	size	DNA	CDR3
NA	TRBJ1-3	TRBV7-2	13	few	TGTGCCTCCCGCGGGCCCTCTGGAAACACCATATATTTT	CASRGPSGNTIYF
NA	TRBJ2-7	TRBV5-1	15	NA	TGCGCCAGCAAACTCGCTTGGCAGGGGGGCTACGAGCAGTACTTC	CASKLAWQGGYEQYF
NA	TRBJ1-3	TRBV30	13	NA	TGTGCCTGGAGCAGGCAGGGGGGAAACACCATATATTTT	CAWSRQGGNTIYF
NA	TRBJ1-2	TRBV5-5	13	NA	TGTGCCAGCAGCCTGGGACGGACTTATGGCTACACCTTC	CASSLGRTYGYTF
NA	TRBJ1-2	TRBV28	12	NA	TGTGCCAGCATATCAACCGACAGTGGCTACACCTTC	CASISTDSGYTF
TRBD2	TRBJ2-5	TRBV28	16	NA	TGTGCCAGCAGCGCGCGGGAGCTAGCGGGAGGCGAGACCCAGTACTTC	CASSARELAGGETQYF
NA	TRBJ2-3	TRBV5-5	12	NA	TGTGCCTGCCAGAGTACGGCAGATACGCAGTATTTT	CACQSTADTQYF
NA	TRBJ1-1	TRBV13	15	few	TGTGCCAGCAGCTTAATGCTCTCGCGGAACACTGAAGCTTTCTTT	CASSLMLSRNTEAFF
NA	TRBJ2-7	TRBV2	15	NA	TGTGCCAGCAGTGATCAGGCAGCGCGATCCTACGAGCAGTACTTC	CASSDQAARSYEQYF
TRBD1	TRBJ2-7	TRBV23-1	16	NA	TGCGCCAGCAGTCACAAGACAGGGGGGCCCCCCTACGAGCAGTACTTC	CASSHKTGGPPYEQYF
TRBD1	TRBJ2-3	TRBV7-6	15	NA	TGTGCCAGCAGTTCTAGGGGGCTTCCCACAGATACGCAGTATTTT	CASSSRGLPTDTQYF
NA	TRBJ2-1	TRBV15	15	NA	TGTGCCACCAGCAGAGGGGAGAGCTCCTACAATGAGCAGTTCTTC	CATSRGESSYNEQFF
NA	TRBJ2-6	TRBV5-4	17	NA	TGTGCCAACAGCTTGGCTGTCAGCCGCTCTGGGGCCAACGTCCTGACTTTC	CANSLAVSRSGANVLTF
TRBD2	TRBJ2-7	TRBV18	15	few	TGTGCCAGCTCACCACTGCGGGAGGGGCTATACGAGCAGTACTTC	CASSPLREGLYEQYF
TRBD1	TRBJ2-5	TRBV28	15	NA	TGTGCCAGCAGTCTCCCGGGACAGACTCAAGAGACCCAGTACTTC	CASSLPGQTQETQYF
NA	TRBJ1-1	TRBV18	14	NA	TGTGCCAGCTCACCCATTAAAGGGGACGTTGAAGCTTTCTTT	CASSPIKGDVEAFF
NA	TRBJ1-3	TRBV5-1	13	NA	TGCGCCAGCAGCTTGGAGGGCGCGGACACCATATATTTT	CASSLEGADTIYF
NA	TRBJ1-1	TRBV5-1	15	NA	TGCGCCAGCAGCTTGGAGGGGACGGCGAACACTGAAGCTTTCTTT	CASSLEGTANTEAFF
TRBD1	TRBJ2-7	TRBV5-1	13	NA	TGCGCCAGCAGGGACAGGGTTGAGAACGAGCAGTACTTC	CASRDRVENEQYF
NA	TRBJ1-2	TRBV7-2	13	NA	TGTGCCAGCAGCTTAGTAATCCGGGCTGGCTACACCTTC	CASSLVIRAGYTF
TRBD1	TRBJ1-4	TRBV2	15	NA	TGTGCCAGCAGTTATATGGGACAGGGGCAAGAAAAACTGTTTTTT	CASSYMGQGQEKLFF
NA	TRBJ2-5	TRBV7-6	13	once	TGTGCCAGCAGCTTGAACCTGCCGGAGACCCAGTACTTC	CASSLNLPETQYF
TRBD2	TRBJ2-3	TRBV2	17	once	TGTGCCAGCAGTTCTCCCGGGGGGAGCGGGAGCACAGATACGCAGTATTTT	CASSSPGGSGSTDTQYF
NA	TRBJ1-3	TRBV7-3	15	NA	TGTGCCAGCAGCTTACAGCCAGACGTCGGAAACACCATATATTTT	CASSLQPDVGNTIYF
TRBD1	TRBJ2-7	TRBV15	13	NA	TGTGCCATCTCCGGGACAGGAGTAAGCGAGCAGTACTTC	CAISGTGVSEQYF
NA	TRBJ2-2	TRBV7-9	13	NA	TGTGCCAGCAGCTCCGAGGGTCCCGGGGAGCTGTTTTTT	CASSSEGPGELFF
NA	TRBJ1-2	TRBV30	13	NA	TGTGCCTGGAGTGCCGGGGCTCTCTATGGCTACACCTTC	CAWSAGALYGYTF
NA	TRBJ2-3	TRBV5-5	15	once	TGTGCCAGCAGCTTGGCAATAGGGGATCGTTATACGCAGTATTTT	CASSLAIGDRYTQYF
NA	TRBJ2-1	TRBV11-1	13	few	TGTGCCAGCAGCTTACAGCAACCATATGAGCAGTTCTTC	CASSLQQPYEQFF
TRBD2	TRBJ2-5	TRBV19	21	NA	TGTGCCAGTAGTATCTACAGACTCGGAAGGGGGCTAGCGGGAGCCCAAGAGACCCAGTACTTC	CASSIYRLGRGLAGAQETQYF
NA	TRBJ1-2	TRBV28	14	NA	TGTGCCAGCACCTCGGGGGATCAGCGATATGGCTACACCTTC	CASTSGDQRYGYTF
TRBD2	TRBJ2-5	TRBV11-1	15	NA	TGTGCCAGCAGCTTGACTAGCGGGACGCAAGAGACCCAGTACTTC	CASSLTSGTQETQYF
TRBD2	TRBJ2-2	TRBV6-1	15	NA	TGTGCCGGCCGGACTAGCGGGGCTTGGTCCGGGGAGCTGTTTTTT	CAGRTSGAWSGELFF
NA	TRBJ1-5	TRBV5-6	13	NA	TGTGCCAGCAGCTTCGGCAGCAATCAGCCCCAGCATTTT	CASSFGSNQPQHF
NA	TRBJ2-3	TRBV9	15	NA	TGTGCCAGCAGTTGGTCCGGGGGGCACACAGATACGCAGTATTTT	CASSWSGGHTDTQYF
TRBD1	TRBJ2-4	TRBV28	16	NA	TGTGCCAGCGGCACCAGACAGGGGTTGGGAAAAAACATTCAGTACTTC	CASGTRQGLGKNIQYF
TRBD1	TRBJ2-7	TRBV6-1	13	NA	TGTGCCAGCAAACAGGGGTACTCCTACGAGCAGTACTTC	CASKQGYSYEQYF
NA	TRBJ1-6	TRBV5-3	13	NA	TGTGCCAGCAGCTTCGGGCCTAATTCACCCCTCCACTTT	CASSFGPNSPLHF
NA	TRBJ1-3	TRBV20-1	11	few	TGCGAGCGTTCCTCTGGAAACACCATATATTTT	CERSSGNTIYF
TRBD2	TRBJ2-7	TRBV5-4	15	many	TGTGCCAGCAGCCCGGGAGGGGAAGGCTCCTACGAGCAGTACTTC	CASSPGGEGSYEQYF
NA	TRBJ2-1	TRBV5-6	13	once	TGTGCCAGCAGCCATAGAGAGCCGGGGGAGCAGTTCTTC	CASSHREPGEQFF
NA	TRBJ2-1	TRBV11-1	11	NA	TGTGCCAGCAGCTTTTACAATGAGCAGTTCTTC	CASSFYNEQFF
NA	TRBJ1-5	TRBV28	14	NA	TGTGCCAGCAGTTCCCTGGGGGGCAATCAGCCCCAGCATTTT	CASSSLGGNQPQHF
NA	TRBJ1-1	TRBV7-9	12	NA	TGTGCCGGCTCGAGGGGCCTAGGGGAAGCTTTCTTT	CAGSRGLGEAFF
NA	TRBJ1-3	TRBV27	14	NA	TGTGCCAGCAGTGGGGGGTCCCCAGGAAACACCATATATTTT	CASSGGSPGNTIYF
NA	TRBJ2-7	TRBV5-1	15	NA	TGCGCCAGCAGCTCGCTGACCGGGACTGCCTACGAGCAGTACTTC	CASSSLTGTAYEQYF
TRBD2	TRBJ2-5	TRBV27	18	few	TGTGCCAGCAGTTTACGGGGGTTTGGTAGCGGGACCCAAGAGACCCAGTACTTC	CASSLRGFGSGTQETQYF
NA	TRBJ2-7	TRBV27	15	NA	TGTGCCAGCAGTTCGGCCCAAGGGGCGTCCGGGCGCCAGTACTTC	CASSSAQGASGRQYF
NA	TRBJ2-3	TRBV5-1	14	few	TGCGCCAGCAGCCGGGAGATCTACACAGATACGCAGTATTTT	CASSREIYTDTQYF
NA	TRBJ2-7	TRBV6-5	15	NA	TGTGCCAGCAGTTACGGGGGTTCTCGGGGTGGCGAGCAGTACTTC	CASSYGGSRGGEQYF
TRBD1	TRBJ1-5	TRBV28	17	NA	TGTGCCAGCAGTGTGACAGGGGTCCGGGTTCAAAATCAGCCCCAGCATTTT	CASSVTGVRVQNQPQHF
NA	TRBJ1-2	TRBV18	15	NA	TGTGCCAGCTCACCAATCAGCCCCGATACCTATGGCTACACCTTC	CASSPISPDTYGYTF
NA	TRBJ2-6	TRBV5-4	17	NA	TGTGCCAGCAGCGCCGCACTACAGGGTTCTAAGGCCAACGTCCTGACTTTC	CASSAALQGSKANVLTF
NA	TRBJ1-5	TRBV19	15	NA	TGTGCCACCTCAGTCCGGGGACGGCGCATCGAGCCCCAGCATTTT	CATSVRGRRIEPQHF
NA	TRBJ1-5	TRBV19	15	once	TGTGCCAGTAGTTCTCGTCCGGGATACAATCAGCCCCAGCATTTT	CASSSRPGYNQPQHF
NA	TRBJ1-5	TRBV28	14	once	TGTGCCAGCAGTCTTCGGACAGCTGGACAGCCCCAGCATTTT	CASSLRTAGQPQHF
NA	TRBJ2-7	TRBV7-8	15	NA	TGTGCCAGCAGCCTCCGCAGGGGAGCTCTCTACGAGCAGTACTTC	CASSLRRGALYEQYF